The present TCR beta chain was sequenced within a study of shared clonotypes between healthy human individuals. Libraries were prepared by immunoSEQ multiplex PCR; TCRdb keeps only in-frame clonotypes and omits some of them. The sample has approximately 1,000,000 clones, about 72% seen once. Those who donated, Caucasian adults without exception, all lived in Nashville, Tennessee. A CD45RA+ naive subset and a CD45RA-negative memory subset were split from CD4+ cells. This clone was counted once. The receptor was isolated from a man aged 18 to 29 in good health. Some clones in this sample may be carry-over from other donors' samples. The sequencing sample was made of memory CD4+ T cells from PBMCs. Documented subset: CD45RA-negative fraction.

CDR3 sequence: CASSPTTQQAGEQYF. The DNA of the CDR3 is TGTGCCAGCAGCCCTACGACCCAACAGGCGGGGGAGCAGTACTTC. The V gene is TRBV9, the J gene TRBJ2-7; D perhaps matches TRBD2 (6 bases). Trimming shortened V by 4 bases and J by 7 bases, and 21 bases separated the two germline ends. Germline CDR1 and CDR2: SGDLS and YYNGEE. The CDR3 is made up of 15 amino acids.